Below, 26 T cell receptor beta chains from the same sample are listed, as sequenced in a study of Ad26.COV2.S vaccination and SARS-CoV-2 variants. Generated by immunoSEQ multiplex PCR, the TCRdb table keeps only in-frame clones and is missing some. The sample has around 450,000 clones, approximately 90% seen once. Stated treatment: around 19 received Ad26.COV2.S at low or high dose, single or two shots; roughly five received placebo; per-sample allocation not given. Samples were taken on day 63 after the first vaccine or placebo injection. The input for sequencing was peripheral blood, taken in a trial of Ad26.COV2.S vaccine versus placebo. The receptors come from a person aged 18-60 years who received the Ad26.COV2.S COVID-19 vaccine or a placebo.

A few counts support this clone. Here the CDR3 DNA reads TGTGCCAGCAGCACAGGGACCGAGCAGTACTTC. Translating gives CASSTGTEQYF. The chain uses TRBV6-5 and TRBJ2-7; the D gene is possibly TRBD1 (6 bases). With 6 bases removed from V and 6 bases from J, the gap between germline ends came to 9 bases. CDR1 is MNHEY, CDR2 SVGAGI, per germline. This CDR3 has 11 amino acids.

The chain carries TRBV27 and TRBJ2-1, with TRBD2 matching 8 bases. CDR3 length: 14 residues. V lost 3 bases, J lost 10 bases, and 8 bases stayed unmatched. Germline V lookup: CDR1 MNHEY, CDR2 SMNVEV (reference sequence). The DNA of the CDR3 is TGTGCCAGCAGTTTTGGGACTAGTCCCCGAGAGCAGTTCTTC. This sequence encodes CASSFGTSPREQFF.

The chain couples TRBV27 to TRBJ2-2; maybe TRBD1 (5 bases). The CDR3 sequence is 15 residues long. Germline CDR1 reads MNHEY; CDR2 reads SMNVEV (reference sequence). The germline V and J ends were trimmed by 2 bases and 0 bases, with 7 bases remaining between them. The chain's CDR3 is CASSLGHTNTGELFF. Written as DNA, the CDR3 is TGTGCCAGCAGTTTAGGACACACGAACACCGGGGAGCTGTTTTTT.

DNA for the CDR3: TGCAGCGTCCACCTGTCTATGAACACTGAAGCTTTCTTT. Amino acids: CSVHLSMNTEAFF. V usage is TRBV29-1 and J usage is TRBJ1-1; D is unresolved. This CDR3 is built from 13 residues. V lost 6 bases, J lost 0 bases, and 11 bases lay in between. Per germline, CDR1 SQVTM and CDR2 ANQGSEA.

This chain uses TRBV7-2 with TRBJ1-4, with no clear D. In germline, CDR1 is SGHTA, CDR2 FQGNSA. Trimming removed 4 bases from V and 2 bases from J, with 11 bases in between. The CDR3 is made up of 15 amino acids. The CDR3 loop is CASSSLGWTNEKLFF. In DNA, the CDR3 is TGTGCCAGCAGCTCCCTTGGTTGGACTAATGAAAAACTGTTTTTT.

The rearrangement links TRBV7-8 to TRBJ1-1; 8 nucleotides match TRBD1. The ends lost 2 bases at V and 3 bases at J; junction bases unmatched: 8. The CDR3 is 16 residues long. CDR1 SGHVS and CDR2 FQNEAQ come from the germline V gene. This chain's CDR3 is CASSLKPQGADTEAFF. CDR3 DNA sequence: TGTGCCAGCAGCTTAAAACCCCAGGGGGCTGACACTGAAGCTTTCTTT.

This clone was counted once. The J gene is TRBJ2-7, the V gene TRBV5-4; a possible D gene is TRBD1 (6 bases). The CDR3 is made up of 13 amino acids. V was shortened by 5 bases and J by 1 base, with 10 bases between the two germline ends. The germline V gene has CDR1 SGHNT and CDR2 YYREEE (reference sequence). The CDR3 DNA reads TGTGCCAGCAGTCTCGGACAGTCCTACGAGCAGTACTTC. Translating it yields CASSLGQSYEQYF. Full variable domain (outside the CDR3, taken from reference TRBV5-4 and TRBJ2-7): ETGVTQSPTHLIKTRGQQVTLRCSSQSGHNTVSWYQQALGQGPQFIFQYYREEENGRGNFPPRFSGLQFPNYSSELNVNALELDDSALYLCASSLGQSYEQYFGPGTRLTVT.

CDR3 sequence: CASMSQETQYF. CDR3 DNA sequence: TGTGCCAGCATGAGCCAAGAGACCCAGTACTTC. The V call is TRBV7-6, the J call TRBJ2-5; D is uncertain. This CDR3 region has 11 residues. Germline-derived CDR1 and CDR2 are SGHVS and FNYEAQ. V was shortened by 7 bases and J by 1 base, with 4 bases between the two germline ends.

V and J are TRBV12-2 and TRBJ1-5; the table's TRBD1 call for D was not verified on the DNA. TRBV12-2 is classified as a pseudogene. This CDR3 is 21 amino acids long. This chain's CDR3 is CASRLVIKECKLGTGYQPQHF. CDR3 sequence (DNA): TGTGCAAGTCGCTTAGTGATAAAAGAATGTAAGTTGGGGACAGGGTATCAGCCCCAGCATTTT.

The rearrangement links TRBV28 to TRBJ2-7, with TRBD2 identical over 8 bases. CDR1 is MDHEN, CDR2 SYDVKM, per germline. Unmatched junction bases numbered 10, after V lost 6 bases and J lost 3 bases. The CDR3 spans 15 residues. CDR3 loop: CASSLSAGELYEQYF. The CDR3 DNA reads TGTGCCAGCAGCCTATCAGCGGGAGAACTCTACGAGCAGTACTTC.

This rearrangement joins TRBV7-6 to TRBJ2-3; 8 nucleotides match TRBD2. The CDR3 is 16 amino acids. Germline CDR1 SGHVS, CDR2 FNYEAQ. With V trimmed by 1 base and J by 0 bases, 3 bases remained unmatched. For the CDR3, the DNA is TGTGCCAGCAGCTTAGTGGCGGGAGGTAGCACAGATACGCAGTATTTT. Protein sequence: CASSLVAGGSTDTQYF.

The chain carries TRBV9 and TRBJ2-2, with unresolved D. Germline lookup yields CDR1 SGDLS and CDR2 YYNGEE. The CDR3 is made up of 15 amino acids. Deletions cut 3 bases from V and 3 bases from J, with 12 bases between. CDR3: CASSARLAYTGELFF. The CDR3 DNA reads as TGTGCCAGCAGCGCCCGACTTGCTTACACCGGGGAGCTGTTTTTT.

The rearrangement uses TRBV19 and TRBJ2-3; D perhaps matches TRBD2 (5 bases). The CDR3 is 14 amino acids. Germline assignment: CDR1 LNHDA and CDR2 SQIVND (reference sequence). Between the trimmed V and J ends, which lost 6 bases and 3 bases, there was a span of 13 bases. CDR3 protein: CASSQYTGTDTQYF. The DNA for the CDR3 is TGTGCCAGTAGCCAATACACGGGAACAGATACGCAGTATTTT.

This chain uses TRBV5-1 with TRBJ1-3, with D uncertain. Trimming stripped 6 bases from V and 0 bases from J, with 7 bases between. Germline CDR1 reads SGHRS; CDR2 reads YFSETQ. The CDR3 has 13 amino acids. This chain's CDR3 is CASTDNSGNTIYF. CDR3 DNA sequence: TGCGCCAGCACCGACAACTCTGGAAACACCATATATTTT.

The CDR3 here is CASRKQTSGRSYEQYF. CDR3 bases: TGTGCCAGCAGAAAACAAACTAGCGGGCGCTCCTACGAGCAGTACTTC. The rearrangement links TRBV3-1 (or the pseudogene TRBV3-2) to TRBJ2-7; 9 nucleotides agree with TRBD2. The CDR3 covers 16 residues. The trim removed 6 bases at V and 0 bases at J, leaving 9 bases unmatched. The germline gives CDR1 LGHDT, CDR2 YNNKEL (reference sequence).

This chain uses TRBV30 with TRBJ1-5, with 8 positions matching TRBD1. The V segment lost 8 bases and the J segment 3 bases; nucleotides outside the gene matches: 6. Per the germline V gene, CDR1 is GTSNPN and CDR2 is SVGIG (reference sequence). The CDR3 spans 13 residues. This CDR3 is CAGGTGLNQPQHF. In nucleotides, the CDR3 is TGTGCCGGGGGGACAGGTCTCAATCAGCCCCAGCATTTT.

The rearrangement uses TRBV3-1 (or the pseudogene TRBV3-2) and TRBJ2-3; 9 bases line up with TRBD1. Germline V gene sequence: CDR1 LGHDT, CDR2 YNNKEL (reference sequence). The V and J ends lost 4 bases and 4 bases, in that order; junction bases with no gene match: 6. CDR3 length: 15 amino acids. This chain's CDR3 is CASSPHRGQSDTQYF. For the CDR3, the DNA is TGTGCCAGCAGCCCCCACAGGGGGCAATCAGATACGCAGTATTTT.

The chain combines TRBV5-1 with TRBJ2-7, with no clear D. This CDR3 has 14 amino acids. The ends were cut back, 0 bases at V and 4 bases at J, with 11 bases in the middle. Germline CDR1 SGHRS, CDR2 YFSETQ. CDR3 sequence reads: CASSLDSGRYEQYF. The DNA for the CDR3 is TGCGCCAGCAGCTTGGATTCAGGAAGGTACGAGCAGTACTTC.

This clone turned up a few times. CDR3 bases: TGTGCCAGCAGTGAACGAGGACAGGGGATACTTAACGAGCAGTACTTC. This sequence encodes CASSERGQGILNEQYF. J is TRBJ2-7 and V is TRBV2; TRBD1 aligns across 9 bases. CDR1 and CDR2 (germline): SNHLY, FYNNEI. V trimming: 2 bases; J trimming: 5 bases; junction bases outside the gene matches: 10. There are 16 residues in the CDR3. The variable domain in full, with the rest retrieved from reference TRBV2 and TRBJ2-7, is EPEVTQTPSHQVTQMGQEVILRCVPISNHLYFYWYRQILGQKVEFLVSFYNNEISEKSEIFDDQFSVERPDGSNFTLKIRSTKLEDSAMYFCASSERGQGILNEQYFGPGTRLTVT.

The CDR3 reads CSASPLAGGPYEQYF. DNA of the CDR3: TGCAGTGCTAGTCCACTAGCGGGAGGGCCCTACGAGCAGTACTTC. The chain has TRBV20-1 and TRBJ2-7; 13 positions agree with TRBD2. CDR1 and CDR2 from the germline V gene are DFQATT and SNEGSKA (reference sequence). The V and J ends lost 3 bases and 2 bases, in that order; junction bases with no gene match: 4. CDR3 length equals 15 residues.

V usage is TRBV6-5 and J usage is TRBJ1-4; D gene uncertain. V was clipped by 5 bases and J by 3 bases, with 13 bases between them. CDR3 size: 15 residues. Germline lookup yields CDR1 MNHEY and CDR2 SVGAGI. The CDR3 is CASSPNSVSNEKLFF. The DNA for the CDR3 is TGTGCCAGCAGTCCTAACAGCGTATCTAATGAAAAACTGTTTTTT.

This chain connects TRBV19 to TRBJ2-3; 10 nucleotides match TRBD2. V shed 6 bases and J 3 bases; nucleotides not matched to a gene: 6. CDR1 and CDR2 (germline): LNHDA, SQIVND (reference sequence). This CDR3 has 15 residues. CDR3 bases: TGTGCCAGTAGGAGAGCGGGAGGGCCAACAGATACGCAGTATTTT. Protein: CASRRAGGPTDTQYF.

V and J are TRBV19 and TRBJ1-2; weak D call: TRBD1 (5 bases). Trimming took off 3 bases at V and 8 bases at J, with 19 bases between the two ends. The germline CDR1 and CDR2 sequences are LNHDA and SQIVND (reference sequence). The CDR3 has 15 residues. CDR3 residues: CASSMVARVIGGYTF. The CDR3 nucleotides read TGTGCCAGTAGTATGGTGGCCAGGGTAATAGGGGGCTACACCTTC.

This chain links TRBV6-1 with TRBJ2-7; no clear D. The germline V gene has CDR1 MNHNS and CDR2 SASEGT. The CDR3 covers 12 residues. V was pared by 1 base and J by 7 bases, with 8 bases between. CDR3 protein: CASSEGAREQYF. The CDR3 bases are TGTGCCAGCAGTGAAGGTGCCAGGGAGCAGTACTTC.

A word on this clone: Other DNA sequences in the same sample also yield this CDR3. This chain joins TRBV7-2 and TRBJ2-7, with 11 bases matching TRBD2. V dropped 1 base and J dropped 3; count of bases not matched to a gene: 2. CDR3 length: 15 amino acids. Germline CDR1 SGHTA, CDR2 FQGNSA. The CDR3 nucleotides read TGTGCCAGCAGCTTAGGCCTAGCGGGAGGCTACGAGCAGTACTTC. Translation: CASSLGLAGGYEQYF.

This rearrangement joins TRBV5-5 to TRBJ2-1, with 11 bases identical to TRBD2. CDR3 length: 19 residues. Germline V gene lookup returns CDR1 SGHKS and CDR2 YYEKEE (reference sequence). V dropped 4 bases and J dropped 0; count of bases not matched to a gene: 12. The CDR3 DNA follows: TGTGCCAGCAGCGAACTAGCGGGAGAACCTTATAGCTCCTACAATGAGCAGTTCTTC. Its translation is CASSELAGEPYSSYNEQFF.